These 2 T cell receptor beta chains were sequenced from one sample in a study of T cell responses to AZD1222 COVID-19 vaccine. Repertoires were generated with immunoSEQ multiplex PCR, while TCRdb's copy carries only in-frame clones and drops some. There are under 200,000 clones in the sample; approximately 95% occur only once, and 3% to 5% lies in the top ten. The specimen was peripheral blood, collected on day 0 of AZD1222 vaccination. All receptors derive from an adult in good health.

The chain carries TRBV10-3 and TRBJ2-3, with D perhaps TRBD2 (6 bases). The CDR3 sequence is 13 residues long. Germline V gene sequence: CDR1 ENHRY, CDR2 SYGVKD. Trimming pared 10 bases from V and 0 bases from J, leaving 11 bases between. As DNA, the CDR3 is TGTGCCACCTTGGCGGGGAGCACAGATACGCAGTATTTT. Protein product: CATLAGSTDTQYF.

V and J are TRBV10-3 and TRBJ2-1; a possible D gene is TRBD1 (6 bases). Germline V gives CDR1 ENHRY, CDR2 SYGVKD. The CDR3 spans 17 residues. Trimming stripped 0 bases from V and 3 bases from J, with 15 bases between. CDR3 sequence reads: CAISESKYRELYNEQFF. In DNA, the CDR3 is TGTGCCATCAGTGAGTCGAAGTACAGGGAGCTCTACAATGAGCAGTTCTTC.